This TCR beta chain was documented in a study of Ad26.COV2.S vaccination and SARS-CoV-2 variants. Study as a whole: Into the muscle, Ad26.COV2.S was dosed once or twice, 56 days apart.

Treatment described: roughly 20 received Ad26.COV2.S at low or high dose, single or two shots; 5 received placebo; per-sample allocation not given. The investigators took samples on day 63 after the first vaccine or placebo injection. Study observations and caveats: Analytic work on TCR breadth and depth might have understated the full extent of total T cell responses.

The assay was immunoSEQ multiplex PCR, and TCRdb's table has in-frame clones only and misses some. This sample has 350,000 to 400,000 clones, with about nine tenths found just once. The V gene end was trimmed by 2 bases and the J gene end by 3 bases; junction bases not matched to a gene: 4. The CDR3 length is 16 residues. Germline CDR1 reads MNHEY; CDR2 reads SVGAGI. A note on this clone: Its antigen is unidentified.

The sequencing used peripheral blood, collected in a trial of Ad26.COV2.S vaccine versus placebo. The chain is built from TRBV6-5 and TRBJ2-5, with TRBD2 matching 12 bases. The TCR was taken from a person aged 18 to 65 who received the Ad26.COV2.S COVID-19 vaccine or a placebo. The DNA of the CDR3 is TGTGCCAGCAGTTACCCGACTAGCGGGGGAGAAGAGACCCAGTACTTC. It specifies CASSYPTSGGEETQYF.